This T cell receptor (beta chain) was documented in a study of blood T cell repertoires in COVID-19. Looking at the study overall: The United States, Italy and Spain provided the acute and convalescent COVID-19 samples. The analysed material was cDNA or gDNA that came from T cells, B-cell-depleted T cells, or PBMCs.

Germline values: CDR1 SGHRS, CDR2 YFSETQ. V was shortened by 3 bases and J by 3 bases, with 12 bases between the two germline ends. This CDR3 comprises 15 residues. Source study methods: For nucleated cells, counts were estimated from reference gene primer amplification. The repertoire was sequenced with immunoSEQ multiplex PCR; TCRdb's copy has only in-frame clones and lacks some. That table supplies the V and J calls and clone size; D and trimming were determined from the DNA. Altogether 150,000 to 160,000 clones are present, over 70% being singletons, with the ten largest covering 0.5% to 0.65%. Sequenced input: peripheral blood. This rearrangement joins TRBV5-1 to TRBJ1-4, with D perhaps TRBD1 (5 bases). This clonotype was obtained from a man aged 60 to 69 with acute or convalescent COVID-19. CDR3 protein: CASSSTGVSNEKLFF. The DNA of the CDR3 is TGCGCCAGCAGCTCCACAGGAGTTTCTAATGAAAAACTGTTTTTT.